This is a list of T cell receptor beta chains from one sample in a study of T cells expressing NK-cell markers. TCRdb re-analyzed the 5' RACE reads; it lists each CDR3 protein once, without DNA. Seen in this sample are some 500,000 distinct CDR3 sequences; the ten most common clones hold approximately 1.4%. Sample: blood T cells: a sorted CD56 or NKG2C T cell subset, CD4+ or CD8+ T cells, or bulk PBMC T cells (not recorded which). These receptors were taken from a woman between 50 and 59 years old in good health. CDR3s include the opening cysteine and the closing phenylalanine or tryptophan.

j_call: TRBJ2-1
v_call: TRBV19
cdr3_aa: CASSMKGLAGWGNEQFF

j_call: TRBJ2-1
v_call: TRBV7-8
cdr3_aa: CASSLNVPSIYNEQFF

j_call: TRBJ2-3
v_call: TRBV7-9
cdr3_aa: CASTLRRLAGGSTDTQYF

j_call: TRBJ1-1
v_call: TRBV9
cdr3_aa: CATRRMNTEAFF

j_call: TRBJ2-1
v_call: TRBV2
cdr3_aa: CASSPVRDEQFF

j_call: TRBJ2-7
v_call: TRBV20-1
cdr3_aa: CSASWQGRAYEQYF

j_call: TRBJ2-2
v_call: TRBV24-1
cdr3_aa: CATSVADRGPTNTGELFF

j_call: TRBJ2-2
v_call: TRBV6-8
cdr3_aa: CASRSRINTGELFF

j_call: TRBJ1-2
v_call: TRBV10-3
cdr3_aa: CAVQGGSEGYTF

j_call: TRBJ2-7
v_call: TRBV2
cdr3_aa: CASSERAHEQYF

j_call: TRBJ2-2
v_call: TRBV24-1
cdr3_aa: CATGSPPGQGDTGELFF

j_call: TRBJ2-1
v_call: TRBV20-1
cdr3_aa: CSARDRDRGQNEQFF

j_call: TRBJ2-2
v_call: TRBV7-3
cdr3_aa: CASSPRFGTGGLPGELFF

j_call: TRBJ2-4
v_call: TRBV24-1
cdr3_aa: CATSKQGNIQYF

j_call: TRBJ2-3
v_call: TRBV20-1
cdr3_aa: CSVRDPILGDTQYF

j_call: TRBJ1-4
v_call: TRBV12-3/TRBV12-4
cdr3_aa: CAISPVATNEKLFF

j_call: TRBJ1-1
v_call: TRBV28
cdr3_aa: CASRPEYTEAFF

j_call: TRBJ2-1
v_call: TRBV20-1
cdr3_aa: CSARDRRLAGRGNEQFF

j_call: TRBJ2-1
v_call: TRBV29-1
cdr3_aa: CSVEPPGGVYEQFF

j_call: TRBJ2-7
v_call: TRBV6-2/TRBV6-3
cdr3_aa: CASSRYSVTYEQYF

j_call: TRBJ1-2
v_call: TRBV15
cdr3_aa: CATSRGRGGYGYTF

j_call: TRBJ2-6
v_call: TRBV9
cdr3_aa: CASSVGVLAGPGANVLTF

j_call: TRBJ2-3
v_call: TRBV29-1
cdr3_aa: CSVVLAGPSDTQYF

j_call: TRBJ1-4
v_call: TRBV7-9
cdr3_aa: CASSSRRQLGEKLFF

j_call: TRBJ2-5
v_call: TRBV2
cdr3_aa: CASLGGGTQETQYF

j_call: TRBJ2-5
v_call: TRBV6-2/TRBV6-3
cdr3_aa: CASVRSGQETQYF

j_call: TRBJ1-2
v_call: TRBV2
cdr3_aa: CASNSGTLGGYTF

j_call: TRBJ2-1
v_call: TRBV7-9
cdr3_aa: CASSLAGTSGRQFF

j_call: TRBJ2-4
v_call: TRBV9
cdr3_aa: CASSVSTSGGAGIQYF

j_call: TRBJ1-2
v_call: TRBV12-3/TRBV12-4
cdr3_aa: CASSLGGQWGYTF

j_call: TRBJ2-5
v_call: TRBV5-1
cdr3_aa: CASSFRGVPQETQYF

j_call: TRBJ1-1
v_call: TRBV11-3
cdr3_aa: CASSLSDSEAFF

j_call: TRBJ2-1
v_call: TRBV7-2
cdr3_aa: CASNLAGAYNEQFF

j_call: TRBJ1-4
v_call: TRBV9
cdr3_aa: CASSVGGRKTNEKLFF

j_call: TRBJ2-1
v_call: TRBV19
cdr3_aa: CASSTGTGVQQFF

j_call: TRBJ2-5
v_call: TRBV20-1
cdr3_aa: CSARDREGLIAETQYF

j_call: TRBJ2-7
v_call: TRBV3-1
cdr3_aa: CASSKEGSRTASAQYF

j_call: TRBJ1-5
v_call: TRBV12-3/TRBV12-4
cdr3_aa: CASRLGGLPGNQPQHF

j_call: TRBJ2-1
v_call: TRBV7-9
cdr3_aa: CASSSFRGRIDEQFF

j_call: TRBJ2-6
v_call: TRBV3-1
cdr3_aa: CASSQVVGPDANVLTF

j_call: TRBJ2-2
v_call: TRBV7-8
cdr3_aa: CASSFGTSRLANTRELFF

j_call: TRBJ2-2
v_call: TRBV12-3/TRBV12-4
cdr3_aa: CASSLGMAGGSGELFF

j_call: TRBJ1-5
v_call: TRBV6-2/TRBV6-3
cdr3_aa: CASRRTLSNQPQHF

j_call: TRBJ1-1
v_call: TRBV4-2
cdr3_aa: CASRVNTEAFF

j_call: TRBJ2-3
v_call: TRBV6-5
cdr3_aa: CASRGTTRADTQYF

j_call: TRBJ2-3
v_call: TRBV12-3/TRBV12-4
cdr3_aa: CASRLLSDTQYF

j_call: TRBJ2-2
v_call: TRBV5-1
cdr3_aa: CASSLGQGDAGELFF

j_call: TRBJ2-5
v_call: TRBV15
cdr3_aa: CATSTGEETQYF

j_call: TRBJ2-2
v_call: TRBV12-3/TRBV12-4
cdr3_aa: CASNPGGRTGELFF

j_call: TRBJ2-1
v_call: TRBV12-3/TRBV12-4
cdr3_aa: CASSLRTSGNEQFF

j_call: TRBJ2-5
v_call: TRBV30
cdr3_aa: CASQPAGETQYF